This T cell receptor (beta chain) stems from a study of neurological immune-mediated disorders. Study findings and constraints: No CDR3 amino acid sequences recurred among expanded clones across subjects, suggesting private repertoires in all groups. Levels of TCR clonal expansion peaked in HTLV-1-associated myelopathy and reached their lowest in multiple sclerosis, under those of healthy controls.

Germline assignment: CDR1 LGHDT and CDR2 YNNKEL (reference sequence). The CDR3 sequence is 14 residues long. The V and J ends lost 4 bases and 4 bases, in that order; junction bases with no gene match: 1. Many counts were recorded for this clonotype. Its antigen is unidentified. The cDNA was generated by 5'RACE with 10-nucleotide random UMIs. TCRdb ran MiXCR on the 5' RACE reads and lists one entry per CDR3 protein. Of about 60,000 distinct CDR3 sequences listed, about 8.9% are singletons. Time point given: longitudinal time-point 2. The unsorted libraries had their origin in 2 million PBMCs stored at -80 C.

The sample comprised PBMCs. The source of this sequence is a man aged 25-45 years in good health. This rearrangement joins TRBV3-1 to TRBJ2-1, with 10 bases aligning to TRBD2. Written as DNA, the CDR3 is TGTGCCAGCAGCCTAGCGGGAGGTTACAATGAGCAGTTCTTC. Translation gives CASSLAGGYNEQFF.